Listed below are T cell receptor beta chains from one sample, sequenced in a study of graft-versus-host responses after intestinal transplantation. Libraries were prepared by immunoSEQ multiplex PCR; TCRdb keeps only in-frame clonotypes and omits some of them. The sample lists around 130,000 clones; roughly nine tenths were seen once. No antigens are known for them. Source: unstimulated CD4+ T cells sorted from spleen or lymph node cells, taken before intestinal transplant. Source of these receptors: a human donor who received an intestinal transplant. Each CDR3 is given with its conserved first and last residue. A row's size may be missing; if present it is once, few, many or a size class.

clone_size | j_call | v_call | cdr3_aa
- | TRBJ1-3 | TRBV7-6 | CASSFNSQGARGNTIYF
- | TRBJ2-7 | TRBV6-5 | CASSQIDRRGEQYF
- | TRBJ1-4 | TRBV7-6 | CASSLEQGRPNEKLFF
- | TRBJ2-7 | TRBV5-1 | CASSFKTSALYEQYF
- | TRBJ1-2 | TRBV5-4 | CASSLAGGGGYGYTF
- | TRBJ2-5 | TRBV19 | CASSKTSAVTQYF
- | TRBJ1-5 | TRBV18 | CASSPRDIDQPQHF
- | TRBJ2-3 | TRBV9 | CASSVVSTDTQYF
few | TRBJ2-1 | TRBV12-5 | CASGSYVDNEQFF
once | TRBJ2-6 | TRBV11-2 | CASSLRQLSLSSGANVLTF
- | TRBJ2-7 | TRBV5-1 | CASSPEGGFSGEQYF
- | TRBJ2-7 | TRBV27 | CASSLSAGGANYEQYF
- | TRBJ2-7 | TRBV10-3 | CAISELWGSYEQYF
- | TRBJ1-2 | TRBV18 | CASSPLRSYDGYTF
- | TRBJ2-3 | TRBV5-1 | CASSWAGGRGRDTQYF
- | TRBJ1-1 | TRBV15 | CATSRGRGSEGRNELGNTEAFF
- | TRBJ1-4 | TRBV30 | CAWSYQGLREKLFF
- | TRBJ1-5 | TRBV11-2 | CASTHAELNQPQHF
- | TRBJ1-2 | TRBV7-2 | CASSPDRNYGYTF
- | TRBJ1-4 | TRBV6-1 | CASIPLGQGAEKLFF
- | TRBJ2-3 | TRBV6-6 | CASSNPGQTDTQYF
once | TRBJ1-5 | TRBV5-5 | CASSLRTGKNSNQPQHF
- | TRBJ1-1 | TRBV19 | CASSREGFMNTEAFF
- | TRBJ2-7 | TRBV5-6 | CASSGLPGGVSSYEQYF
- | TRBJ1-1 | TRBV27 | CASPDRGGTEAFF
- | TRBJ2-7 | TRBV27 | CASSRQRSYEQYF
once | TRBJ2-2 | TRBV5-1 | CASSLEGQGIGELFF
- | TRBJ1-1 | TRBV19 | CASRQRQGRMNTEAFF
- | TRBJ1-2 | TRBV7-8 | CASSQSYNYGYTF
- | TRBJ1-2 | TRBV11-1 | CASSRGTANYGYTF
- | TRBJ1-2 | TRBV2 | CASSEPNSHGYTF
- | TRBJ1-1 | TRBV19 | CASSIAGMNTEAFF
- | TRBJ2-3 | TRBV7-8 | CASSLGIISDTQYF
- | TRBJ2-5 | TRBV7-2 | CASSLVLLETQYF
- | TRBJ2-1 | TRBV9 | CASSVVGGGFNEQFF
- | TRBJ1-1 | TRBV30 | CAWNDRLNTEAFF
- | TRBJ1-2 | TRBV14 | CASSSAGFVGGYTF
- | TRBJ1-2 | TRBV2 | CASSEAGFGYTF
- | TRBJ2-7 | TRBV6-6 | CASSYGGSYYEQYF
- | TRBJ1-6 | TRBV6-1 | CASQEMNSPLHF
- | TRBJ1-2 | TRBV29-1 | CSVVGQANYGYTF
- | TRBJ1-5 | TRBV5-6 | CARDRAGQPQHF
- | TRBJ2-2 | TRBV7-7 | CASSTELAGELFF
- | TRBJ2-5 | TRBV2 | CASSEALGDRDWETQYF
once | TRBJ2-2 | TRBV28 | CASSGHSGFVTGELFF
- | TRBJ1-2 | TRBV9 | CASSSRGDGYTF
- | TRBJ2-1 | TRBV4-2 | CASSQDWASNEQFF
- | TRBJ2-7 | TRBV30 | CAWSVRGGSGEQYF
- | TRBJ2-7 | TRBV18 | CASSLDPGDHEQYF
- | TRBJ2-1 | TRBV10-1 | CASSESPATSYNEQFF
once | TRBJ2-5 | TRBV19 | CASSIKETQYF
- | TRBJ2-5 | TRBV5-1 | CASSSVSGGLQYF
few | TRBJ2-3 | TRBV11-2 | CASSLETQYF
- | TRBJ1-5 | TRBV2 | CASSESGGNQPQHF
- | TRBJ1-4 | TRBV21-1 | CASSKGRDTVLIYWWATNEKLFF
once | TRBJ2-7 | TRBV25-1 | CASSSHPGTGTYEQYF
- | TRBJ1-6 | TRBV9 | CASAPDRPNSPLHF